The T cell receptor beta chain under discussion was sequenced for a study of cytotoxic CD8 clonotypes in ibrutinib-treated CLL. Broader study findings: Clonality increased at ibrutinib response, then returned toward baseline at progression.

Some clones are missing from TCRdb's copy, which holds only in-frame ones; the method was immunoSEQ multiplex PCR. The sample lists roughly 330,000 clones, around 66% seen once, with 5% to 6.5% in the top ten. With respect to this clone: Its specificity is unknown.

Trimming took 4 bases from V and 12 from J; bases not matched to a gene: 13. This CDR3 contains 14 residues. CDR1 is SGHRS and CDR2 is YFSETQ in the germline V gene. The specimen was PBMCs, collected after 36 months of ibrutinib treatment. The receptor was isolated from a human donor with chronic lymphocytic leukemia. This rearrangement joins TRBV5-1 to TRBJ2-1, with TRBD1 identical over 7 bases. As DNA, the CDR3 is TGCGCCAGCAGCGCCGGGACAGACCTCTCAGGGCAGTTCTTC. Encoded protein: CASSAGTDLSGQFF.